The 20 T cell receptor beta chains given below trace back to one sample, sequenced in a study of blood T cells in healthy people across ages. A sample-barcoded 5' primer and a J-beta primer mix were used in a second PCR of about 7 to 12 cycles. TCRdb processed the 5' RACE reads anew with MiXCR; each CDR3 protein has one entry. The sample gives under 1,000,000 distinct CDR3 sequences, more than 35% of which show up once; about a sixth is in the top ten. Source material: blood. These receptor sequences come from an elderly man in good health.

The chain has TRBV12-3 or TRBV12-4 and TRBJ2-7; tentatively, D is TRBD1 or TRBD2 (6 bases each). Judging by the DNA end, TRBJ2-5 fits better; the J call may be wrong. The CDR3 is 14 residues long. CDR3 nucleotide sequence: TGTGCCAGCAGTTTTAGGGGGGTCCAAGAGACCCAGTACTTC. Translation: CASSFRGVQETQYF.

The chain recombines TRBV12-3 or TRBV12-4 with TRBJ1-4; D is unclear. CDR3 length: 16 residues. The V and J ends lost 1 base and 3 bases respectively, with 12 bases between them. The CDR3 bases are TGTGCCAGCAGTTTAGGGTTAGGTGGGGCTAATGAAAAACTGTTTTTT. Encoded protein: CASSLGLGGANEKLFF.

This clonotype was detected many times. The chain joins TRBV7-2 to TRBJ1-5; a weak D match, TRBD1 (6 bases). Germline assignment: CDR1 SGHTA and CDR2 FQGNSA. The V and J ends lost 5 bases and 4 bases respectively, with 9 bases between them. The CDR3 has 13 amino acids. The CDR3: CASSATGNQPQHF. CDR3 DNA sequence: TGTGCCAGCAGCGCTACAGGGAATCAGCCCCAGCATTTT.

In this sample, this clonotype turned up many times. The J gene is TRBJ2-1, the V gene TRBV5-1, with D maybe TRBD2 (6 bases). V was clipped by 0 bases and J by 4 bases, with 17 bases between them. The CDR3 contains 17 residues. CDR1 SGHRS and CDR2 YFSETQ come from the germline V gene. The CDR3 nucleotides read TGCGCCAGCAGCTTGGCCAGTCGCACTAGCACGTACAATGAGCAGTTCTTC. Amino acid sequence: CASSLASRTSTYNEQFF.

This chain joins TRBV12-3 or TRBV12-4 and TRBJ2-1, with D maybe TRBD2 (5 bases). The end of the DNA fits TRBJ2-7 better, so the J call may be wrong. This CDR3 comprises 11 residues. The CDR3 DNA reads as TGTGCCTTAGGACTCTACAATGAGCAGTACTTC. Translating it yields CALGLYNEQYF.

The chain is built from TRBV5-1 and TRBJ2-5; possible D gene TRBD2, 5 bases. The CDR3 sequence is 14 residues long. V was clipped by 1 base and J by 11 bases, with 18 bases between them. The V gene's germline CDR1 is SGHRS and CDR2 YFSETQ. The CDR3 protein is CASSLTRSVNEQYF. The CDR3 DNA reads TGCGCCAGCAGCTTGACTAGGAGTGTCAATGAGCAGTACTTC. Looking up the rest from reference TRBV5-1 and TRBJ2-5 gives the full variable domain: KAGVTQTPRYLIKTRGQQVTLSCSPISGHRSVSWYQQTPGQGLQFLFEYFSETQRNKGNFPGRFSGRQFSNSRSEMNVSTLELGDSALYLCASSLTRSVNEQYFGPGTRLLVL.

Points on this clonotype: A much larger clone differs by one base, so this may be a read error. The V gene is TRBV28, the J gene TRBJ2-1; 10 bases agree with TRBD2. The better agreement between TRBJ2-7 and the DNA end casts doubt on the J call. The CDR3 runs 19 residues. CDR1 and CDR2 from the germline V gene are MDHEN and SYDVKM. This CDR3 is CASSNPVLAGDSSYNEQYF. The DNA of the CDR3 is TGTGCCAGCAGCAACCCAGTCCTAGCGGGGGATAGCTCCTACAATGAGCAGTACTTC.

The rearrangement uses TRBV20-1 and TRBJ2-1; 8 nucleotides agree with TRBD2. The CDR3 totals 16 residues. The junction had 12 bases not matched to a gene; V was cut back by 0 bases and J by 8 bases. CDR1 is DFQATT and CDR2 is SNEGSKA in the germline V gene (reference sequence). CDR3 protein: CSARDSGNSLVDEQFF. The CDR3 DNA follows: TGCAGTGCTAGAGATAGCGGGAATTCACTGGTGGATGAGCAGTTCTTC.

This clonotype was detected only a few times. V is TRBV12-3 or TRBV12-4 and J is TRBJ2-1, with D possibly being TRBD2 (5 bases). V was trimmed by 7 bases and J by 0 bases, leaving 13 bases between them. CDR3 size: 15 residues. CDR3 residues: CASTRTAGSYNEQFF. CDR3 coding DNA: TGTGCCAGCACCAGGACTGCCGGCTCCTACAATGAGCAGTTCTTC.

The chain has TRBV20-1 and TRBJ2-7; TRBD2 is a possible D gene (6 bases). With 4 bases removed from V and 6 bases from J, the gap between germline ends came to 13 bases. CDR3 length: 12 amino acids. Germline-derived CDR1 and CDR2 are DFQATT and SNEGSKA (reference sequence). CDR3 bases: TGCAGTGCTATCCGGGAGCTTGGCGAGCAGTACTTC. It codes for CSAIRELGEQYF.

The chain is built from TRBV7-9 and TRBJ2-5; 9 bases match TRBD1. The J segment lost 4 bases and the V segment lost 6 bases, leaving 9 bases of the junction unmatched. The germline V gene encodes CDR1 SEHNR and CDR2 FQNEAQ (reference sequence). This CDR3 is 15 amino acids long. CDR3 nucleotides: TGTGCCAGCAGTACTTGGACAGGGGAGGGAGAGACCCAGTACTTC. The encoded protein is CASSTWTGEGETQYF.

As to this clonotype: A read error may be the cause here, since a much bigger clone is one base away. The chain is built from TRBV5-1 and TRBJ2-5; no firm D call. The CDR3 runs 15 residues. Germline-derived CDR1 and CDR2 are SGHRS and YFSETQ. The CDR3 bases are TGCGCCAGCAGACGCACCCCGGGTGAGCAAGAGACCCTGTACTTC. This translates into CASRRTPGEQETLYF.

This chain uses TRBV9 with TRBJ2-7; 8 nucleotides line up with TRBD2. The CDR3 runs 15 residues. CDR1 and CDR2 (germline): SGDLS, YYNGEE. Trimming cost V 3 bases and J 5 bases; bases outside gene matches: 10. The chain's CDR3 is CASSDEGTSRDEQYF. The CDR3, as DNA: TGTGCCAGCAGCGATGAGGGGACTAGTAGAGACGAGCAGTACTTC.

This clonotype was seen a handful of times. The chain carries TRBV6-6 and TRBJ2-5, with D perhaps being TRBD1 or TRBD2 (5 bases each). The V end lost 5 bases, the J end lost 5 bases, and 21 bases lay between the germline ends. CDR1 and CDR2 from the germline V gene are MNHNY and SVGAGI (reference sequence). The CDR3 consists of 16 residues. The chain's CDR3 is CASSKRGPTVVETQYF. CDR3 nucleotides: TGTGCCAGCAGTAAACGGGGCCCCACGGTGGTGGAGACCCAGTACTTC.

For this clonotype: A read error may be the cause here, since a much bigger clone is one base away. This chain connects TRBV2 to TRBJ2-4; 9 bases align to TRBD2. This CDR3 is 14 amino acids long. The trim removed 6 bases at V and 13 bases at J, leaving 13 bases unmatched. The germline gives CDR1 SNHLY, CDR2 FYNNEI. The DNA for the CDR3 is TGTGCCAGCAGGGCCGGGACTAGCTTTGGGGGGCAGTACTTC. It encodes CASRAGTSFGGQYF.

This clonotype was detected once. One junction end does not reproduce the germline sequence, and a read error may be involved. The chain recombines TRBV2 with TRBJ1-2, with D hard to call. The CDR3 consists of 15 residues. Germline CDR1 reads SNHLY; CDR2 reads FYNNEI. CDR3 coding DNA: TGTGCCAGCCGACTGAGGGCAGCTGCTAACTACGGCTACACCTTC. Translation: CASRLRAAANYGYTF.

The rearrangement joins TRBV20-1 to TRBJ1-5, with 7 bases matching TRBD1. Germline-derived CDR1 and CDR2 are DFQATT and SNEGSKA (reference sequence). CDR3 length: 14 amino acids. J lost 3 bases, V lost 3 bases, and 5 bases had no gene match. The chain's CDR3 is CSARRGQNNQPQHF. The DNA for the CDR3 is TGCAGTGCTAGGAGGGGACAGAACAATCAGCCCCAGCATTTT.

The chain has TRBV29-1 and TRBJ1-5, with 11 bases fitting TRBD1. The V gene end was trimmed by 5 bases and the J gene end by 4 bases; junction bases not matched to a gene: 4. Per the germline V gene, CDR1 is SQVTM and CDR2 is ANQGSEA. The CDR3 length is 14 residues. The CDR3 loop reads CSVIGQGANQPQHF. In DNA, the CDR3 is TGCAGCGTTATTGGACAGGGGGCGAATCAGCCCCAGCATTTT.

V is TRBV10-3 and J is TRBJ1-2; TRBD1 matches at 10 bases. The length of the CDR3 is 13 residues. Germline V gene sequence: CDR1 ENHRY, CDR2 SYGVKD. V lost 10 bases to trimming and J lost 4 bases; unmatched junction nucleotides: 6. The CDR3 loop is CASRDRGFYGYTF. Here the CDR3 DNA reads TGTGCCAGCCGGGACAGGGGTTTCTATGGCTACACCTTC.

The V call is TRBV18, the J call TRBJ2-7; the match to TRBD1 covers 9 bases. Germline values: CDR1 KGHSH, CDR2 LQKENI. The CDR3 loop spans 15 amino acids. The V and J ends lost 3 bases and 2 bases, in that order; junction bases with no gene match: 5. CDR3: CASSPWGQGAYEQYF. The DNA of the CDR3 is TGTGCCAGCTCACCCTGGGGACAGGGAGCCTACGAGCAGTACTTC.